One sample yielded the 31 T cell receptor beta chains listed below, sequenced in a study of T-cell memory formation after mild COVID-19. A single record per CDR3 protein comes from TCRdb applying MiXCR to the 5' RACE reads. The sample has around 340,000 distinct CDR3 sequences; more than 15% are singletons. The sample consisted of PBMCs or a T cell subset sorted from them (not recorded which). The receptors derive from a man between 18 and 29 years old who had mild COVID-19 (a few samples of this study predate the infection). Cell type and time point are not known.

This clonotype was picked up a small number of times. The chain joins TRBV13 to TRBJ2-7; tentatively, D is TRBD2 (6 bases). V lost 5 bases to trimming and J lost 6 bases, with 14 bases between them. Per the germline V gene, CDR1 is PRHDT and CDR2 is FYEKMQ (reference sequence). CDR3 size: 13 residues. CDR3 amino acids: CASSPTSYGEQYV. The DNA of the CDR3 is TGTGCCAGCAGCCCGACTAGTTACGGCGAGCAGTACGTC.

The chain couples TRBV7-2 to TRBJ1-6, with TRBD1 matching 8 bases. CDR3 length: 16 amino acids. Germline V gene lookup returns CDR1 SGHTA and CDR2 FQGNSA. Germline trimming cut 2 bases from V and 8 bases from J; bases unmatched to any gene: 8. The CDR3 region has the DNA TGTGCCAGCAGCTTAAAGTTCGACAGGGGAGATTCACCCCTCCACTTT. It codes for CASSLKFDRGDSPLHF.

This clonotype was seen more than once but under ten times. V gene TRBV28 combines with J gene TRBJ2-7, with D perhaps matching TRBD2 (5 bases). V was pared by 3 bases and J by 1 base, with 7 bases between. The CDR3 has 13 residues. In germline, CDR1 is MDHEN, CDR2 SYDVKM. The CDR3 loop is CASSFAGSYEQYV. The DNA of the CDR3 is TGTGCCAGCAGTTTCGCGGGTTCCTACGAGCAGTACGTC.

J is TRBJ1-1 and V is TRBV19, with D perhaps TRBD1 (6 bases). CDR1 LNHDA and CDR2 SQIVND come from the germline V gene (reference sequence). Trimming took 3 bases from V and 0 from J, leaving 8 bases between them. CDR3 length: 14 amino acids. CDR3 DNA: TGTGCCAGTAGTATGACAGGCATGAACACTGAAGCTTTCTTT. Its protein is CASSMTGMNTEAFF. Full variable domain (rest looked up from reference TRBV19 and TRBJ1-1): DGGITQSPKYLFRKEGQNVTLSCEQNLNHDAMYWYRQDPGQGLRLIYYSQIVNDFQKGDIAEGYSVSREKKESFPLTVTSAQKNPTAFYLCASSMTGMNTEAFFGQGTRLTVV.

This clonotype was seen only a few times. The genes are TRBV20-1 and TRBJ1-2; no clear D gene. The V gene's germline CDR1 is DFQATT and CDR2 SNEGSKA (reference sequence). This CDR3 is built from 12 residues. With 6 bases removed from V and 0 bases from J, the gap between germline ends came to 8 bases. The CDR3 coding sequence is TGCAGTGCCAGAACAGCTAACTATGGCTACACCTTC. Amino acid sequence: CSARTANYGYTF.

This chain joins TRBV6-2 or TRBV6-3 and TRBJ2-7, with D perhaps TRBD1 or TRBD2 (5 bases each). The V end was cut by 8 bases, the J end by 5 bases, with 7 bases between. From germline, CDR1 is MNHEY and CDR2 SVGEGT. There are 10 residues in the CDR3. CDR3 nucleotide sequence: TGTGCCAGCGGGGACCACGAGCAGTACGTC. Amino acid sequence: CASGDHEQYV.

This clonotype was seen ten or more times. The chain uses TRBV29-1 and TRBJ2-3; D unresolved. Trimming left V 5 bases short and J 6 bases short, with 15 bases between. Germline V gene sequence: CDR1 SQVTM, CDR2 ANQGSEA. CDR3 size: 13 residues. As DNA, the CDR3 is TGCAGCGTTTCGTTCCGTCCTGGGGATACGCAGTATTTT. This codes for CSVSFRPGDTQYF.

The gene calls are TRBV4-3 and TRBJ1-2; a weak D match, TRBD1 (5 bases). The CDR3 sequence is 15 residues long. CDR1 is LGHNA and CDR2 is YSLEER in the germline V gene. Trimming left V 0 bases short and J 5 bases short, with 13 bases between. This CDR3 is CASSQDRGSFYGYTF. CDR3 in DNA: TGCGCCAGCAGCCAAGATCGGGGGAGCTTTTATGGCTACACCTTC.

This clonotype was observed a handful of times. The genes are TRBV12-3 or TRBV12-4 and TRBJ2-5, with D hard to call. CDR3 size: 15 residues. V gave up 2 bases and J gave up 3 bases, with 13 bases separating them. CDR3 residues: CASSLPGVGKETQYF. The CDR3 DNA is TGTGCCAGCAGTTTACCGGGTGTCGGCAAAGAGACCCAGTACTTC.

This clonotype was detected only a few times. V is TRBV15 and J is TRBJ2-3, with 9 nucleotides matching TRBD2. CDR1 is LNHNV and CDR2 is YYDKDF in the germline V gene (reference sequence). The CDR3 is 16 residues long. V shed 2 bases, J shed 2 bases, and the junction held 5 bases outside the gene matches. CDR3 sequence reads: CATSRWSGGTTDTQYF. The DNA for the CDR3 is TGTGCCACCAGCAGATGGAGCGGGGGGACCACAGATACGCAGTATTTT.

This clonotype was seen at least ten times. The chain carries TRBV6-5 and TRBJ1-6; D is possibly TRBD1 (5 bases). Germline CDR1 reads MNHEY; CDR2 reads SVGAGI. V lost 6 bases to trimming and J lost 6 bases, with 12 bases between them. This CDR3 is built from 14 residues. The CDR3, as DNA: TGTGCCAGCAGCTCTACAGGAATTAATTCACCCCTCCACTTT. Translation: CASSSTGINSPLHF.

This clonotype was counted only a few times. The chain carries TRBV11-2 and TRBJ2-7; D not certain. The V end lost 5 bases, the J end lost 7 bases, and 12 bases lay between the germline ends. Germline assignment: CDR1 SGHAT and CDR2 FQNNGV. This CDR3 is 12 amino acids long. The chain's CDR3 is CASSVSGEEQYF. CDR3 nucleotides: TGTGCCAGCAGCGTTTCTGGCGAGGAGCAGTACTTC.

This clonotype was detected only a few times. This chain links TRBV7-2 with TRBJ2-2, with unresolved D. The V and J ends lost 2 bases and 5 bases respectively, with 12 bases between them. CDR3 length equals 15 residues. Germline CDR1 and CDR2: SGHTA and FQGNSA. The CDR3 reads CASSLYLVGTGELFF. In DNA, the CDR3 is TGTGCCAGCAGCTTATATTTAGTTGGGACCGGGGAGCTGTTTTTT.

Points on this clonotype: Its ends do not fully match the called genes, so a read error is possible. This CDR3 is CASSFTYRVTEAFF. CDR3 nucleotide sequence: TGTGCAAGCAGCTTTACCTACAGGGTCACTGAAGCTTTCTTT. The chain carries TRBV12-3 or TRBV12-4 and TRBJ1-1, with a possible D match to TRBD1 (6 bases). The CDR3 is 14 residues long.

This clonotype was seen a handful of times. The rearrangement uses TRBV7-8 and TRBJ2-3, with 8 bases aligning to TRBD2. Germline CDR1 SGHVS, CDR2 FQNEAQ. This CDR3 comprises 14 residues. J lost 4 bases, V lost 7 bases, and 7 bases had no gene match. This CDR3 reads CASTLSGRADTQYF. DNA of the CDR3: TGTGCCAGCACCCTGTCCGGGAGGGCAGATACGCAGTATTTT.

This clonotype was found a few times. The rearrangement uses TRBV25-1 and TRBJ1-6; maybe TRBD1 (5 bases). CDR1 MGHDK and CDR2 SYGVNS come from the germline V gene. Trimming left V 0 bases short and J 9 bases short, with 12 bases between. CDR3 length equals 15 residues. CDR3 DNA: TGTGCCAGCAGTGAATATCTCCGGGACGGTTCACCCCTCCACTTT. Its translation: CASSEYLRDGSPLHF.

The table lists this clonotype with many counts. V usage is TRBV13 and J usage is TRBJ2-3; 8 positions match TRBD2. The V gene's germline CDR1 is PRHDT and CDR2 FYEKMQ (reference sequence). This CDR3 is built from 18 residues. V dropped 5 bases and J dropped 0; count of bases not matched to a gene: 13. In DNA form, the CDR3 reads TGTGCCAGCAGCCGCCGAGCCCAGCGGGGGTTAAGCACAGATACGCAGTATTTT. Protein product: CASSRRAQRGLSTDTQYF.

The chain has TRBV18 and TRBJ1-5; 8 bases map to TRBD1. CDR1 is KGHSH, CDR2 LQKENI, per germline. The CDR3 is 15 residues long. V lost 6 bases, J lost 7 bases, and 11 bases stayed unmatched. The CDR3 DNA sequence: TGTGCCAGCTCTAAAGGGGCAGGGGGCGAACAGCCCCAGCATTTT. Its protein is CASSKGAGGEQPQHF.

The rearrangement links TRBV25-1 to TRBJ1-5, with D perhaps TRBD1 (5 bases). This CDR3 contains 11 residues. CDR1 is MGHDK and CDR2 is SYGVNS in the germline V gene. Trimming stripped 6 bases from V and 11 bases from J, with 11 bases between. CDR3 DNA sequence: TGTGCCAGCAGGGGGGGGGGAGCCCAGCATTTT. It specifies CASRGGGAQHF.

The chain is built from TRBV10-3 and TRBJ2-7; 13 nucleotides align to TRBD2. The CDR3 spans 13 residues. Germline V gene sequence: CDR1 ENHRY, CDR2 SYGVKD. The CDR3 DNA follows: TGTGCCATCAGTGAGACTAGCGGGGGGGCCTGTCTAGTC. It specifies CAISETSGGACLV.

The rearrangement uses TRBV4-2 and TRBJ1-5; D is possibly TRBD1 (5 bases). The V and J ends lost 8 bases and 4 bases respectively, with 15 bases between them. In germline, CDR1 is LGHNA, CDR2 YNFKEQ. The CDR3 contains 14 residues. This CDR3 is CASALGWGNQPQHF. In DNA form, the CDR3 reads TGTGCCAGCGCCTTAGGGTGGGGGAATCAGCCCCAGCATTTT.

This sequence joins TRBV12-3 or TRBV12-4 and TRBJ2-3, with D uncertain. This CDR3 is 14 amino acids long. The ends were cut back, 7 bases at V and 7 bases at J, with 18 bases in the middle. CDR3 sequence reads: CASTTDGSRNTQYF. CDR3 DNA sequence: TGTGCCAGCACTACGGACGGTAGCCGGAATACGCAGTATTTT.

The rearrangement uses TRBV6-1 and TRBJ2-1; D is perhaps TRBD1 or TRBD2 (6 bases each). Germline-derived CDR1 and CDR2 are MNHNS and SASEGT. Trimming took off 10 bases at V and 5 bases at J, with 21 bases between the two ends. CDR3 length equals 15 residues. CDR3 nucleotide sequence: TGTGCCACCCCCTTCGGGGGCGAGGGTCACAATGAGCAGTTCTTC. Protein product: CATPFGGEGHNEQFF.

This clonotype was seen more than once but under ten times. The gene calls are TRBV20-1 and TRBJ1-6, with D possibly TRBD1 on 5 matching bases. Germline values: CDR1 DFQATT, CDR2 SNEGSKA (reference sequence). With 4 bases removed from V and 8 bases from J, the gap between germline ends came to 15 bases. The CDR3 is 14 residues long. The CDR3, as DNA: TGCAGTGCTACCGGAAGTGGGGGGGATTCACCCCTCCACTTT. It encodes CSATGSGGDSPLHF.

V and J are TRBV3-1 and TRBJ2-3; TRBD1 agrees at 10 bases. Trimming took 4 bases from V and 6 from J; bases not matched to a gene: 1. CDR3 length equals 13 residues. Germline CDR1 reads LGHDT; CDR2 reads YNNKEL (reference sequence). CDR3 coding DNA: TGTGCCAGCAGCCGACAGGGGGCTGATACGCAGTATTTT. Its translation is CASSRQGADTQYF.

V and J are TRBV12-3 or TRBV12-4 and TRBJ2-3; a possible D gene is TRBD1 (6 bases). Trimming removed 4 bases from V and 4 bases from J, with 12 bases in between. This CDR3 contains 14 residues. CDR3 amino acids: CASSSGDGADTQYF. The CDR3 DNA reads as TGTGCCAGCAGTTCAGGGGATGGAGCAGATACGCAGTATTTT.

This clonotype came up a few times. V is TRBV4-2 and J is TRBJ1-4; a possible D gene is TRBD1 (5 bases). V was pared by 1 base and J by 5 bases, with 5 bases between. The CDR3 is 13 residues long. From germline, CDR1 is LGHNA and CDR2 YNFKEQ. The CDR3 loop reads CASSQGGNEKLFF. The CDR3 nucleotides are TGTGCCAGCAGCCAAGGGGGGAATGAAAAACTGTTTTTT.

This clonotype was recorded a few times. This chain connects TRBV15 to TRBJ2-7, with D unclear. Trimming pared 0 bases from V and 3 bases from J, leaving 6 bases between. The length of the CDR3 is 13 residues. Germline CDR1 reads LNHNV; CDR2 reads YYDKDF (reference sequence). The CDR3: CATSRDLSYEQYF. CDR3 DNA sequence: TGTGCCACCAGCAGAGATTTAAGCTACGAGCAGTACTTC.

This sequence joins TRBV9 and TRBJ2-3; TRBD2 matches 14 bases. The CDR3 runs to 17 residues. Germline CDR1 and CDR2: SGDLS and YYNGEE. V was pared by 2 bases and J by 3 bases, with 5 bases of the junction left unmatched. CDR3 DNA sequence: TGTGCCAGCAGCGTGATGCGGACTAGCGGGGGGACAGATACGCAGTATTTT. This gives the protein CASSVMRTSGGTDTQYF.

This chain links TRBV7-9 with TRBJ1-2; D gene unclear. The CDR3 spans 13 residues. Germline CDR1 reads SEHNR; CDR2 reads FQNEAQ (reference sequence). V gave up 3 bases and J gave up 4 bases, with 9 bases separating them. The CDR3, as DNA: TGTGCCAGCAGCTTGACGGAGGTCTATGGCTACACCTTC. This sequence encodes CASSLTEVYGYTF.

The chain joins TRBV7-6 to TRBJ2-2; D remains unclear. From germline, CDR1 is SGHVS and CDR2 FNYEAQ. This CDR3 has 14 amino acids. Between the trimmed V and J ends, which lost 2 bases and 6 bases, there was a span of 10 bases. The CDR3 region has the DNA TGTGCCAGCAGCTTAAACGGCGGTGCCGGGGAGCTGTTTTTT. Translated, it gives CASSLNGGAGELFF.